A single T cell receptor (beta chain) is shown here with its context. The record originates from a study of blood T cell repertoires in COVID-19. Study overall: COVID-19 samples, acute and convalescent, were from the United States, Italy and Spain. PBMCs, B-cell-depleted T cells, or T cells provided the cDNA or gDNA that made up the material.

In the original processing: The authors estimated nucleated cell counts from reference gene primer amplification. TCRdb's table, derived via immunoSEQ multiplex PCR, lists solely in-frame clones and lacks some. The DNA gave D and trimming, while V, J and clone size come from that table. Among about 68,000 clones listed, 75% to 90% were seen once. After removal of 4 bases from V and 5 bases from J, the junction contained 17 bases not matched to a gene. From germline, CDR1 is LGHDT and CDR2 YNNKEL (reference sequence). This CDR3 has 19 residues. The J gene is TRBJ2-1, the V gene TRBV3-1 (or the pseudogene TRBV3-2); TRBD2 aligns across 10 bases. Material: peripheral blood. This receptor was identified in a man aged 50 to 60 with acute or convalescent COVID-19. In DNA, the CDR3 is TGTGCCAGCAGCCCCCGACTAGCGGGTACAATCCCTCTCAACAATGAGCAGTTCTTC. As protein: CASSPRLAGTIPLNNEQFF.